The entry that follows covers one T cell receptor beta chain sequence. Its antigen is unknown. In the same sample, other DNA sequences code for this CDR3. The source of the sample is a study of shared clonotypes between healthy human individuals. The study's findings and limits: Clonotypes shared by all four sorted-subset donors had higher generation probabilities than non-shared clonotypes. What limited the represented genetic and exposure-history diversity was the small number of donors. Researchers found naive subsets generally carried larger estimated richness than memory subsets.

All the donors were Caucasian adults who lived in Nashville, Tennessee. The length of the CDR3 is 15 residues. Germline values: CDR1 MNHEY, CDR2 SMNVEV (reference sequence). Between the trimmed V and J ends, which lost 2 bases and 3 bases, there was a span of 10 bases. The protocol was immunoSEQ multiplex PCR, while the TCRdb copy is restricted to in-frame clones and leaves out a portion. The top ten clones hold around 0.45% of a sample with about 1.5 million clones, 95% to 99% of them seen once. V gene TRBV27 combines with J gene TRBJ2-2, with a weak D call TRBD1 (6 bases). The sample consisted of naive CD4+ T cells sorted from blood. Documented subset: CD45RA+ positively selected. The origin of this receptor is a young man in good health. The CDR3 loop is CASSLLDRDTGELFF. The CDR3 nucleotides are TGTGCCAGCAGTTTACTGGACAGAGACACCGGGGAGCTGTTTTTT.